This TCR beta chain derives from a study of blood T cell repertoires in COVID-19. Study details: COVID-19 samples, acute and convalescent, were from the United States, Italy and Spain. PBMCs, B-cell-depleted T cells, or T cells were the source of the cDNA or gDNA that made up the material.

CDR3 length: 14 amino acids. V gave up 6 bases and J gave up 3 bases, with 15 bases separating them. CDR1 is MNHEY and CDR2 is SVGAGI in the germline V gene. Study processing details: Reference gene primer amplification yielded estimated nucleated cell counts. Sequenced by immunoSEQ multiplex PCR; TCRdb stores in-frame clones only, minus some. V and J calls and clone size are as listed in that table; D and trimming were resolved from the DNA. The sample lists 150,000 to 200,000 clones, approximately 83% occurring once. This chain connects TRBV6-5 to TRBJ2-7; D is perhaps TRBD1 (6 bases). The specimen was peripheral blood. The source is a man aged 50 to 59 with active or convalescent COVID-19. CDR3 in DNA: TGTGCCAGCAGCTCTCGGGACACCCACTACGAGCAGTACTTC. Its protein product is CASSSRDTHYEQYF.